The rows below give T cell receptor beta chains drawn from one sample of a study of response to subunit inactivated influenza vaccine. One entry per CDR3 protein results from TCRdb running MiXCR on the RT-PCR reads. Seen here are approximately 700,000 distinct CDR3 sequences, about a sixth observed once, and the top ten hold roughly 11%. Sequenced here: PBMCs from blood, sampled 11 to 12 days after vaccination. The receptors here all came from a man aged 50-59 years who received an inactivated influenza vaccine. Each CDR3 is given with its conserved first and last residue. The order of the fields is D gene, J gene, clone size, V gene, CDR3 protein, CDR3 DNA. D genes are given only for firm matches. Clone size is shown for a subset of rows, as once, few, many or a class of expanded clone.

NA | TRBJ2-5 | many | TRBV29-1 | CSVDLREETQYF | TGCAGCGTTGATCTCAGGGAAGAGACCCAGTACTTC
NA | TRBJ2-5 | few | TRBV4-1 | CASSQVLKETQYF | TGCGCCAGCAGCCAAGTTCTGAAAGAGACCCAGTACTTC
NA | TRBJ2-1 | NA | TRBV20-1 | CSALRKGSSYNEQFF | TGCAGTGCCCTACGAAAGGGGAGCTCCTACAATGAGCAGTTCTTC
NA | TRBJ2-1 | NA | TRBV20-1 | CSASASGAYNEQFF | TGCAGTGCTAGCGCTTCTGGGGCATACAATGAGCAGTTCTTC
TRBD2 | TRBJ2-3 | NA | TRBV12-3/TRBV12-4 | CASRRTSGRLDTQYF | TGTGCCAGCAGGCGGACTAGCGGGAGGCTAGATACGCAGTATTTT
NA | TRBJ2-2 | few | TRBV11-3 | CASSPGGTANTGELFF | TGTGCCAGCAGTCCGGGAGGGACAGCGAACACCGGGGAGCTGTTTTTT
TRBD2 | TRBJ2-1 | many | TRBV27 | CASSFQTSGASTEQFF | TGTGCCAGCAGTTTCCAGACTAGCGGGGCATCCACTGAGCAGTTCTTC
NA | TRBJ1-2 | few | TRBV5-5 | CASKAGAERYGYTF | TGTGCCAGCAAGGCAGGTGCGGAACGCTATGGCTACACCTTC
NA | TRBJ2-5 | few | TRBV10-3 | CAISGGSETQYF | TGTGCCATCAGTGGAGGGAGCGAGACCCAGTACTTC
TRBD1 | TRBJ1-1 | NA | TRBV6-1 | CASRRGQGSEAFF | TGTGCCAGCAGGCGGGGACAGGGGAGCGAAGCTTTCTTT
NA | TRBJ2-3 | NA | TRBV7-2 | CASSLATYTQYF | TGTGCCAGCAGCTTAGCTACGTATACGCAGTATTTT
NA | TRBJ2-2 | many | TRBV20-1 | CSARGGPTGELFF | TGCAGTGCTAGGGGGGGCCCCACCGGGGAGCTGTTTTTT
NA | TRBJ2-3 | few | TRBV5-1 | CASSLWKDRTDTQYF | TGCGCCAGCAGCTTGTGGAAGGACCGCACAGATACGCAGTATTTT
NA | TRBJ2-5 | few | TRBV5-6 | CASSLDGSVETQYF | TGTGCCAGCAGCTTGGACGGGAGTGTAGAGACCCAGTACTTC
TRBD2 | TRBJ2-5 | few | TRBV6-5 | CASSSTTSMETQYF | TGTGCCAGCAGTTCGACGACTAGCATGGAGACCCAGTACTTC
TRBD1 | TRBJ1-2 | NA | TRBV19 | CASSGGTGDGYTF | TGTGCCAGTAGTGGAGGGACAGGAGACGGCTACACCTTC
NA | TRBJ1-4 | NA | TRBV5-1 | CASSASGSTNEKLFF | TGCGCCAGCAGCGCGTCAGGGTCGACTAATGAAAAACTGTTTTTT
TRBD2 | TRBJ2-5 | few | TRBV7-2 | CASSRRLAGGSETQYF | TGTGCCAGCAGCAGAAGACTAGCGGGGGGTTCGGAGACCCAGTACTTC
NA | TRBJ1-1 | few | TRBV11-2 | CASSFERGAEAFF | TGTGCCAGCAGCTTTGAGAGGGGCGCTGAAGCTTTCTTT
NA | TRBJ2-3 | NA | TRBV29-1 | CSALGQPTDTQYF | TGCAGCGCTCTTGGACAGCCCACAGATACGCAGTATTTT
TRBD2 | TRBJ2-2 | few | TRBV6-2/TRBV6-3 | CASSYSRGVKTGELFF | TGTGCCAGCAGTTATTCGCGGGGGGTTAAGACCGGGGAGCTGTTTTTT
NA | TRBJ2-3 | NA | TRBV19 | CASSIWSGATDTQYF | TGTGCCAGTAGTATTTGGTCGGGAGCCACAGATACGCAGTATTTT
TRBD1 | TRBJ1-1 | few | TRBV7-9 | CASSLIRDRTEAFF | TGTGCCAGCAGCTTAATACGGGACAGGACTGAAGCTTTCTTT